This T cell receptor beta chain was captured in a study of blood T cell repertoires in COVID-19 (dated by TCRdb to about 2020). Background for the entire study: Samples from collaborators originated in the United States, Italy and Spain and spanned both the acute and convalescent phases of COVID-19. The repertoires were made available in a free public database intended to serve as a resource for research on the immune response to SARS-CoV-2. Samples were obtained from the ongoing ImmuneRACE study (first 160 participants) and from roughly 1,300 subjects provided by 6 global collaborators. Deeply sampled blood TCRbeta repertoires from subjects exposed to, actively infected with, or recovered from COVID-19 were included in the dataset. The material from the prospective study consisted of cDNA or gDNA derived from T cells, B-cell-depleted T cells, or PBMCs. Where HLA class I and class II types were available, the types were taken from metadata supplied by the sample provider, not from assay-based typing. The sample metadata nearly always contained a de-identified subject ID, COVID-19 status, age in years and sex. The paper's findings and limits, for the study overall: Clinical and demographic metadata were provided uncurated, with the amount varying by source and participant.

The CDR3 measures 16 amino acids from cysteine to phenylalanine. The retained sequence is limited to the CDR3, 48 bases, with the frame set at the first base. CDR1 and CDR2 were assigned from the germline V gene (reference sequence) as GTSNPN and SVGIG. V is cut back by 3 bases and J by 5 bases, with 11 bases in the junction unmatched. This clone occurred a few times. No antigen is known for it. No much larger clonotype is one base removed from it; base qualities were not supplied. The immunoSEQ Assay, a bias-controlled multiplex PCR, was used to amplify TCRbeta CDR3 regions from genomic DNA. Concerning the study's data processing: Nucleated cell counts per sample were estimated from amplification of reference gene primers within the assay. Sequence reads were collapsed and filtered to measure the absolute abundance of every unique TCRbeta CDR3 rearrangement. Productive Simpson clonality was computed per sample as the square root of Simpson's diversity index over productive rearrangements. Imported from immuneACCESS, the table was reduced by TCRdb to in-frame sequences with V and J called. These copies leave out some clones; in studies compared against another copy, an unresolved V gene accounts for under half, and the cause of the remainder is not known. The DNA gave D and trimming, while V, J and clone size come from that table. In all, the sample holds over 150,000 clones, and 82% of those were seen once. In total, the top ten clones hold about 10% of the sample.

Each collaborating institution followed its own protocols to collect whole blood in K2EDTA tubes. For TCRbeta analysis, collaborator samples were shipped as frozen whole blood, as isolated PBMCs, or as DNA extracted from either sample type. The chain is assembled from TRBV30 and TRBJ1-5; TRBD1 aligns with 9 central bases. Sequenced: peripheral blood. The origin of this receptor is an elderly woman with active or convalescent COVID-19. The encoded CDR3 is CAWSPRVGQGYQPQHF. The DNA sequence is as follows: TGTGCCTGGAGCCCCCGGGTGGGACAGGGTTATCAGCCCCAGCATTTT.